The text below deals with one T cell receptor beta chain. Its antigen specificity is not known. Base qualities are not provided; no much larger clone lies one nucleotide away. This entry belongs to a study of response to subunit inactivated influenza vaccine (dated by TCRdb to the late 2010s). Concerning the study at large: To follow how T cells responded to a trivalent subunit inactivated influenza vaccine, the researchers relied on deep quantitative profiling of the T cell receptor repertoire. Broad study findings and their caveats: It was suggested by the authors that each seasonal influenza vaccination may recruit only a limited number of new T cells.

The library came from RT-PCR. The reads were generated on an Illumina HiSeq 2500. TCRdb reran the public reads through fastp at Q25 and MiXCR, keeping productive beta chains. Each CDR3 protein appears once, grouped with its most common genes and DNA. The sample data list some 640,000 distinct CDR3 sequences, and approximately 15% of these were observed just once. The ten largest make up 5.5% to 7% of the sample. The sequence was obtained from a man aged 50 or older who received an inactivated influenza vaccine. Donor details come from another sample of the same person, matched by shared clones. This specimen was PBMCs from blood, taken roughly 2 weeks before vaccination.

The CDR3: CASRTGFKADTQYF. The DNA is TGCGCCAGCCGGACAGGCTTTAAGGCGGATACGCAGTATTTT. This chain is built from TRBV5-1 and TRBJ2-3; the central 7 bases match TRBD1. The germline V gene supplies CDR1 SGHRS and CDR2 YFSETQ. Reading from cysteine to phenylalanine, the CDR3 counts 14 amino acids. Just CDR3 DNA is preserved here, 42 bases in frame from base 1. V is pruned by 7 bases and J by 6 bases, leaving 11 bases of the junction without a gene match.